Listed below are T cell receptor beta chains from one sample, sequenced in a study of shared clonotypes between healthy human individuals. The table came from immunoSEQ multiplex PCR; TCRdb's copy has only in-frame clones and leaves some out. The table has approximately 980,000 clones, around 80% seen once. The sequencing input was memory CD4+ T cells sorted from blood. Source of these receptors: a man younger than 35 in good health. Both conserved end residues are part of each CDR3. The order of the fields is J gene, D gene, V gene, clone size, CDR3 protein, CDR3 DNA. The D gene is left open where the match is weak. Clone size is stated in some rows and not others, as once, few, many or a class when expanded.

j_call: TRBJ1-1; d_call: -; v_call: TRBV18; clone_size: -; cdr3_aa: CASSPPGRMNTEAFF; cdr3_nt: TGTGCCAGCTCACCACCGGGGCGGATGAACACTGAAGCTTTCTTT
j_call: TRBJ2-3; d_call: TRBD2; v_call: TRBV10-2; clone_size: -; cdr3_aa: CASSESDGRAGNTQYF; cdr3_nt: TGCGCCAGCAGTGAGTCTGACGGGAGGGCCGGGAATACGCAGTATTTT
j_call: TRBJ1-2; d_call: -; v_call: TRBV7-9; clone_size: -; cdr3_aa: CASSLETGPNYGYTF; cdr3_nt: TGTGCCAGCAGCTTAGAAACAGGTCCTAACTATGGCTACACCTTC
j_call: TRBJ2-7; d_call: -; v_call: TRBV5-5; clone_size: -; cdr3_aa: CASSFQGPTLSYEQYF; cdr3_nt: TGTGCCAGCAGCTTTCAGGGACCGACCTTATCCTACGAGCAGTACTTC
j_call: TRBJ1-1; d_call: TRBD1; v_call: TRBV30; clone_size: -; cdr3_aa: CAWAKGGGGTEAFF; cdr3_nt: TGTGCCTGGGCCAAGGGAGGGGGCGGCACTGAAGCTTTCTTT
j_call: TRBJ1-2; d_call: TRBD1; v_call: TRBV5-1; clone_size: -; cdr3_aa: CASSSSPGQSYGYTF; cdr3_nt: TGCGCCAGCAGCTCCTCACCGGGACAGTCATATGGCTACACCTTC
j_call: TRBJ2-5; d_call: TRBD2; v_call: TRBV18; clone_size: -; cdr3_aa: CASSPRLAGQETQYF; cdr3_nt: TGTGCCAGCTCACCACGGCTAGCGGGACAAGAGACCCAGTACTTC
j_call: TRBJ2-7; d_call: TRBD2; v_call: TRBV10-3; clone_size: -; cdr3_aa: CAISTGGPPYEQYF; cdr3_nt: TGTGCCATCAGCACGGGAGGGCCCCCCTACGAGCAGTACTTC
j_call: TRBJ2-7; d_call: TRBD2; v_call: TRBV5-1; clone_size: -; cdr3_aa: CASRSGAGGHSYEQYF; cdr3_nt: TGCGCCAGTCGGTCGGGTGCGGGAGGGCATTCCTACGAGCAGTACTTC
j_call: TRBJ1-1; d_call: -; v_call: TRBV6-1; clone_size: -; cdr3_aa: CASSDWDTEAFF; cdr3_nt: TGTGCCAGCAGCGACTGGGACACTGAAGCTTTCTTT
j_call: TRBJ2-3; d_call: TRBD2; v_call: TRBV9; clone_size: -; cdr3_aa: CASSVAGTSFADTQYF; cdr3_nt: TGTGCCAGCAGCGTAGCCGGGACTAGCTTTGCAGATACGCAGTATTTT
j_call: TRBJ1-5; d_call: -; v_call: TRBV19; clone_size: -; cdr3_aa: CASRPTGYSNQPQHF; cdr3_nt: TGTGCCAGTAGACCGACAGGTTATAGCAATCAGCCCCAGCATTTT
j_call: TRBJ2-7; d_call: -; v_call: TRBV5-6; clone_size: once; cdr3_aa: CASSYRTRGLDIYEQYF; cdr3_nt: TGTGCCAGCAGCTATAGGACCAGGGGCCTAGATATCTACGAGCAGTACTTC
j_call: TRBJ2-3; d_call: -; v_call: TRBV20-1; clone_size: -; cdr3_aa: CSARTPETQYF; cdr3_nt: TGCAGTGCTAGAACCCCGGAGACGCAGTATTTT
j_call: TRBJ1-1; d_call: -; v_call: TRBV11-2; clone_size: -; cdr3_aa: CASSLVGLMNTEAFF; cdr3_nt: TGTGCCAGCAGCTTAGTGGGGTTGATGAACACTGAAGCTTTCTTT
j_call: TRBJ1-2; d_call: -; v_call: TRBV6-5; clone_size: -; cdr3_aa: CATHPGTNYGYTF; cdr3_nt: TGTGCCACTCACCCGGGTACGAACTATGGCTACACCTTC
j_call: TRBJ2-6; d_call: TRBD2; v_call: TRBV6-1; clone_size: many; cdr3_aa: CASSGGLAGGSYSGANVLTF; cdr3_nt: TGTGCCAGCAGTGGCGGACTAGCGGGGGGCTCCTACTCTGGGGCCAACGTCCTGACTTTC
j_call: TRBJ2-7; d_call: TRBD1; v_call: TRBV5-1; clone_size: -; cdr3_aa: CASSWDSYYEQYF; cdr3_nt: TGCGCCAGCAGCTGGGACAGCTACTACGAGCAGTACTTC
j_call: TRBJ1-3; d_call: -; v_call: TRBV19; clone_size: -; cdr3_aa: CASSISASGNTIYF; cdr3_nt: TGTGCCAGTAGTATTTCAGCTTCTGGAAACACCATATATTTT
j_call: TRBJ2-5; d_call: TRBD1; v_call: TRBV7-2; clone_size: few; cdr3_aa: CASSVRGQGDQETQYF; cdr3_nt: TGTGCCAGCAGCGTAAGGGGACAGGGGGACCAAGAGACCCAGTACTTC
j_call: TRBJ1-2; d_call: TRBD1; v_call: TRBV28; clone_size: -; cdr3_aa: CASLTGVYGYTF; cdr3_nt: TGTGCCAGTCTTACAGGGGTCTATGGCTACACCTTC
j_call: TRBJ2-3; d_call: -; v_call: TRBV6-1; clone_size: -; cdr3_aa: CASSDARRTDTQYF; cdr3_nt: TGTGCCAGCAGTGATGCGAGACGCACAGATACGCAGTATTTT
j_call: TRBJ2-1; d_call: -; v_call: TRBV5-1; clone_size: -; cdr3_aa: CASRWLDNEQFF; cdr3_nt: TGCGCCAGCAGATGGTTAGACAATGAGCAGTTCTTC
j_call: TRBJ2-1; d_call: -; v_call: TRBV5-1; clone_size: -; cdr3_aa: CASSAGPYNEQFF; cdr3_nt: TGCGCCAGCAGCGCGGGACCCTACAATGAGCAGTTCTTC
j_call: TRBJ2-7; d_call: -; v_call: TRBV30; clone_size: -; cdr3_aa: CAWSVWGSYEQYF; cdr3_nt: TGTGCCTGGAGTGTGTGGGGGTCCTACGAGCAGTACTTC
j_call: TRBJ2-2; d_call: -; v_call: TRBV5-1; clone_size: -; cdr3_aa: CASSLGTTYPGELFF; cdr3_nt: TGCGCCAGCAGCTTGGGGACTACTTATCCCGGGGAGCTGTTTTTT
j_call: TRBJ1-2; d_call: -; v_call: TRBV18; clone_size: few; cdr3_aa: CASSPEAWDGYTF; cdr3_nt: TGTGCCAGCTCACCCGAGGCTTGGGATGGCTACACCTTC
j_call: TRBJ2-6; d_call: -; v_call: TRBV5-4; clone_size: -; cdr3_aa: CASSLGDIPSGANVLTF; cdr3_nt: TGTGCCAGCAGCTTGGGAGACATTCCCTCTGGGGCCAACGTCCTGACTTTC
j_call: TRBJ1-5; d_call: -; v_call: TRBV6-1; clone_size: -; cdr3_aa: CAGGAGYNQPQHF; cdr3_nt: TGTGCCGGGGGGGCAGGATACAATCAGCCCCAGCATTTT
j_call: TRBJ1-1; d_call: -; v_call: TRBV18; clone_size: -; cdr3_aa: CASSPRLNTEAFF; cdr3_nt: TGTGCCAGCTCACCAAGGCTGAACACTGAAGCTTTCTTT
j_call: TRBJ2-5; d_call: -; v_call: TRBV18; clone_size: -; cdr3_aa: CASSNRQNQETQYF; cdr3_nt: TGTGCCAGCTCAAACCGACAGAACCAAGAGACCCAGTACTTC
j_call: TRBJ2-7; d_call: TRBD2; v_call: TRBV7-2; clone_size: few; cdr3_aa: CASSLGAGGGYEQYF; cdr3_nt: TGTGCCAGCAGCTTAGGTGCGGGAGGGGGCTACGAGCAGTACTTC
j_call: TRBJ2-2; d_call: -; v_call: TRBV9; clone_size: -; cdr3_aa: CASSVRDPDTGELFF; cdr3_nt: TGTGCCAGCAGCGTCCGAGACCCGGACACCGGGGAGCTGTTTTTT
j_call: TRBJ1-2; d_call: -; v_call: TRBV19; clone_size: few; cdr3_aa: CASSIGTANYGYTF; cdr3_nt: TGTGCCAGTAGTATAGGGACAGCGAACTATGGCTACACCTTC
j_call: TRBJ2-5; d_call: TRBD1; v_call: TRBV10-3; clone_size: -; cdr3_aa: CAIRDRVQETQYF; cdr3_nt: TGTGCCATCAGGGACAGGGTCCAAGAGACCCAGTACTTC
j_call: TRBJ1-1; d_call: -; v_call: TRBV29-1; clone_size: many; cdr3_aa: CSSYDGRVTEAFF; cdr3_nt: TGCAGCTCGTATGACGGACGGGTAACTGAAGCTTTCTTT
j_call: TRBJ2-7; d_call: -; v_call: TRBV10-3; clone_size: -; cdr3_aa: CAISERGGGTYEQYF; cdr3_nt: TGTGCCATCAGTGAGAGAGGGGGGGGTACCTACGAGCAGTACTTC
j_call: TRBJ2-7; d_call: -; v_call: TRBV4-3; clone_size: -; cdr3_aa: CASSQRRGYEQYF; cdr3_nt: TGCGCCAGCAGCCAAAGGAGGGGCTACGAGCAGTACTTC
j_call: TRBJ2-3; d_call: TRBD1; v_call: TRBV5-6; clone_size: -; cdr3_aa: CASSRDRGADTQYF; cdr3_nt: TGTGCCAGCAGCAGGGACAGGGGGGCAGATACGCAGTATTTT
j_call: TRBJ2-2; d_call: TRBD1; v_call: TRBV27; clone_size: few; cdr3_aa: CASSLRSGGRGIGELFF; cdr3_nt: TGTGCCAGCAGTTTAAGGTCAGGGGGTCGAGGTATCGGGGAGCTGTTTTTT
j_call: TRBJ2-7; d_call: -; v_call: TRBV6-6; clone_size: -; cdr3_aa: CASSFLDEQYF; cdr3_nt: TGTGCCAGCAGTTTCCTTGACGAGCAGTACTTC
j_call: TRBJ2-5; d_call: -; v_call: TRBV6-5; clone_size: -; cdr3_aa: CASSYSILETQYF; cdr3_nt: TGTGCCAGCAGTTACTCGATTCTCGAGACCCAGTACTTC
j_call: TRBJ2-3; d_call: -; v_call: TRBV5-1; clone_size: few; cdr3_aa: CASQRGSNTDTQYF; cdr3_nt: TGCGCCAGCCAGAGGGGCAGCAACACAGATACGCAGTATTTT
j_call: TRBJ1-2; d_call: -; v_call: TRBV9; clone_size: few; cdr3_aa: CASSVGVTNYGYTF; cdr3_nt: TGTGCCAGCAGCGTTGGGGTAACCAACTATGGCTACACCTTC
j_call: TRBJ2-7; d_call: TRBD2; v_call: TRBV27; clone_size: -; cdr3_aa: CASSLSAGAGSYEQYF; cdr3_nt: TGTGCCAGCAGTTTATCGGCGGGAGCTGGCTCCTACGAGCAGTACTTC
j_call: TRBJ2-5; d_call: -; v_call: TRBV5-6; clone_size: -; cdr3_aa: CASSGDRGGETQYF; cdr3_nt: TGTGCCAGCAGCGGTGACAGGGGAGGGGAGACCCAGTACTTC
j_call: TRBJ1-1; d_call: -; v_call: TRBV28; clone_size: -; cdr3_aa: CASSLQPMNTEAFF; cdr3_nt: TGTGCCAGCAGTCTACAGCCGATGAACACTGAAGCTTTCTTT
j_call: TRBJ2-7; d_call: -; v_call: TRBV6-5; clone_size: -; cdr3_aa: CASSPGPGGGTVQYF; cdr3_nt: TGTGCCAGCAGCCCTGGTCCTGGGGGGGGCACCGTGCAGTACTTC
j_call: TRBJ1-4; d_call: TRBD1; v_call: TRBV5-1; clone_size: -; cdr3_aa: CASRTGGENEKLFF; cdr3_nt: TGCGCCAGCAGGACAGGGGGAGAGAATGAAAAACTGTTTTTT
j_call: TRBJ1-2; d_call: -; v_call: TRBV10-3; clone_size: -; cdr3_aa: CAISESVQTNYGYTF; cdr3_nt: TGTGCCATCAGTGAGTCGGTACAGACTAACTATGGCTACACCTTC
j_call: TRBJ1-2; d_call: -; v_call: TRBV30; clone_size: few; cdr3_aa: CAWTRDFSSTF; cdr3_nt: TGTGCCTGGACCAGGGACTTCTCTTCCACCTTC
j_call: TRBJ1-3; d_call: TRBD1; v_call: TRBV18; clone_size: -; cdr3_aa: CASSPPHLTGAAGNTIYF; cdr3_nt: TGTGCCAGCTCACCACCCCATTTGACAGGGGCAGCTGGAAACACCATATATTTT